This T cell receptor (beta chain) appears in the sequencing data of a study of OX40 agonist ivuxolimab in advanced cancers. Whole-study results and caveats: In the 0.1-3.0 mg/kg groups, partial responders showed among the lowest expansion.

The CDR3 is made up of 16 amino acids. CDR1 is KGHSH, CDR2 LQKENI, per germline. V shed 3 bases and J shed 4 bases, with 18 bases lying between them. The table came from immunoSEQ multiplex PCR; TCRdb's copy has only in-frame clones and leaves some out. The sample contains about 58,000 clones, more than 70% of which appear only once. On this clone: Its antigen remains unknown.

Source: CD4+ or CD8+ T cells sorted from blood, taken in a trial of the OX40 agonist ivuxolimab. The sequence was obtained from an adult with an advanced solid tumor such as melanoma, head and neck, liver or kidney cancer. The genes are TRBV18 and TRBJ1-2, with D perhaps TRBD1 (5 bases). The CDR3 is CASSPQGYTPLYGYTF. CDR3 DNA sequence: TGTGCCAGCTCACCTCAGGGTTACACTCCCCTCTATGGCTACACCTTC.